A single sample is the source of the 19 T cell receptor beta chains below, sequenced in a study of control samples from healthy donors and cancer patients. The data were produced by immunoSEQ multiplex PCR, yet TCRdb's version contains in-frame clones alone and is incomplete. The sample contains around 94,000 clones, 90% of which appear only once. Sequencing was done on a sample of blood. These receptors came from a woman between 18 and 29 years old in good health.

The chain uses TRBV7-9 and TRBJ2-7; D possibly corresponds to TRBD1 (5 bases). This CDR3 spans 14 amino acids. The V gene lost 1 base and the J gene lost 4 bases, with 11 bases spanning the gap. Germline-derived CDR1 and CDR2 are SEHNR and FQNEAQ (reference sequence). CDR3 DNA sequence: TGTGCCAGCAGCTTAGTCGCACAGGATTACGAGCAGTACTTC. Protein sequence: CASSLVAQDYEQYF.

This clone has just one count. The chain has TRBV5-1 and TRBJ2-1; D is undetermined. Deletions cut 2 bases from V and 4 bases from J, with 1 base between. The CDR3 contains 11 residues. CDR1 SGHRS and CDR2 YFSETQ come from the germline V gene. The CDR3 bases are TGCGCCAGCAGCTTTTACAATGAGCAGTTCTTC. Residues: CASSFYNEQFF.

The J gene is TRBJ2-7, the V gene TRBV7-9, with TRBD1 matching over 8 bases. The V gene's germline CDR1 is SEHNR and CDR2 FQNEAQ (reference sequence). The CDR3 contains 15 residues. V shed 4 bases, J shed 4 bases, and the junction held 9 bases outside the gene matches. DNA for the CDR3: TGTGCCAGCAGCTCCGGACAGGGCAGTAGGTACGAGCAGTACTTC. Translation gives CASSSGQGSRYEQYF.

The genes are TRBV5-1 and TRBJ1-5; maybe TRBD1 (5 bases). This CDR3 spans 16 amino acids. The V gene's germline CDR1 is SGHRS and CDR2 YFSETQ. Trimming left V 0 bases short and J 4 bases short, with 14 bases between. The CDR3 protein is CASSLEGVPENQPQHF. CDR3 DNA sequence: TGCGCCAGCAGCTTGGAAGGGGTACCGGAGAATCAGCCCCAGCATTTT.

The rearrangement joins TRBV2 to TRBJ1-4, with D tentatively TRBD1 (6 bases). This CDR3 is built from 14 residues. Per germline, CDR1 SNHLY and CDR2 FYNNEI. The germline V and J ends were trimmed by 7 bases and 5 bases, with 14 bases remaining between them. The CDR3 loop is CASNRAEGNEKLFF. As DNA, the CDR3 is TGTGCCAGCAACAGGGCAGAAGGAAATGAAAAACTGTTTTTT.

The chain has TRBV2 and TRBJ1-2; no clear D. Germline V gene sequence: CDR1 SNHLY, CDR2 FYNNEI. V shed 0 bases and J shed 4 bases, with 9 bases lying between them. The CDR3 extends over 14 amino acids. The CDR3 nucleotides are TGTGCCAGCAGTGAAGCGCAAACAGCCTATGGCTACACCTTC. Translating gives CASSEAQTAYGYTF.

This chain links TRBV4-1 with TRBJ1-2, with 8 bases fitting TRBD1. CDR1 is MGHRA and CDR2 is YSYEKL in the germline V gene. The V and J ends lost 3 bases and 3 bases, in that order; junction bases with no gene match: 9. The CDR3 is made up of 16 amino acids. Written as DNA, the CDR3 is TGCGCCAGCAGCCAGGATCATGAACAGGGGGACTATGGCTACACCTTC. Translation: CASSQDHEQGDYGYTF.

This clone was detected only once. The CDR3 DNA reads TGTGCCAGCAATAAAGGGGGGACAGGTGAAGCTTTCTTT. The encoded protein is CASNKGGTGEAFF. V is TRBV27 and J is TRBJ1-1; 8 bases agree with TRBD1. CDR3 length: 13 amino acids. In germline, CDR1 is MNHEY, CDR2 SMNVEV (reference sequence). The V segment lost 7 bases and the J segment 7 bases; nucleotides outside the gene matches: 8.

V gene TRBV12-3 or TRBV12-4 combines with J gene TRBJ1-3; a weak D match, TRBD1 (5 bases). The CDR3 is made up of 13 amino acids. Between the trimmed V and J ends, which lost 4 bases and 4 bases, there was a span of 8 bases. Here the CDR3 reads CASSWGEGNTIYF. The CDR3 coding sequence is TGTGCCAGCAGTTGGGGGGAGGGAAACACCATATATTTT.

The chain joins TRBV7-9 to TRBJ1-6, with D perhaps TRBD1 (6 bases). Trimming pared 8 bases from V and 7 bases from J, leaving 12 bases between. This CDR3 has 13 residues. Germline V lookup: CDR1 SEHNR, CDR2 FQNEAQ (reference sequence). The CDR3 DNA is TGTGCCAGCTGCCTTGGACAGAATTCACCCCTCCACTTT. Translated, it gives CASCLGQNSPLHF.

The count of this clone is one. V usage is TRBV6-5 and J usage is TRBJ1-2, with unresolved D. V was pared by 1 base and J by 2 bases, with 8 bases between. The CDR3 contains 14 residues. Germline-derived CDR1 and CDR2 are MNHEY and SVGAGI. The CDR3 DNA reads as TGTGCCAGCAGTTACTTTGGGCAGAACTATGGCTACACCTTC. This gives the protein CASSYFGQNYGYTF.

This chain links TRBV9 with TRBJ2-7, with D perhaps matching TRBD2 (6 bases). This CDR3 region has 14 residues. From germline, CDR1 is SGDLS and CDR2 YYNGEE. V lost 2 bases and J lost 2, with 11 bases in between. The CDR3 region has the DNA TGTGCCAGCAGCGTGGACTCGGGGGCCTACGAGCAGTACTTC. It codes for CASSVDSGAYEQYF.

This chain joins TRBV5-1 and TRBJ1-2, with D possibly matching TRBD1 (6 bases). This CDR3 region has 16 residues. Germline loops: CDR1 SGHRS, CDR2 YFSETQ. The V gene lost 4 bases and the J gene lost 0 bases, with 16 bases spanning the gap. This CDR3 reads CASSAPRGEANYGYTF. CDR3 nucleotide sequence: TGCGCCAGCAGCGCGCCGAGGGGGGAAGCTAACTATGGCTACACCTTC. Full variable domain (remainder filled in from reference TRBV5-1 and TRBJ1-2): KAGVTQTPRYLIKTRGQQVTLSCSPISGHRSVSWYQQTPGQGLQFLFEYFSETQRNKGNFPGRFSGRQFSNSRSEMNVSTLELGDSALYLCASSAPRGEANYGYTFGSGTRLTVV.

The chain recombines TRBV27 with TRBJ2-3; the match to TRBD2 covers 13 bases. The CDR3 extends over 13 amino acids. Germline loops: CDR1 MNHEY, CDR2 SMNVEV (reference sequence). The CDR3 is CASGTSGADTQYF. CDR3 in DNA: TGTGCGAGTGGGACTAGCGGGGCAGATACGCAGTATTTT.

The rearrangement uses TRBV9 and TRBJ1-3; possibly TRBD1 for D (6 bases). CDR3 length: 17 residues. The V gene lost 0 bases and the J gene lost 0 bases, with 13 bases spanning the gap. The germline CDR1 and CDR2 sequences are SGDLS and YYNGEE. As DNA, the CDR3 is TGTGCCAGCAGCGTAGGCGCGGGGGGCTACTCTGGAAACACCATATATTTT. It is translated as CASSVGAGGYSGNTIYF. Full variable domain (outside the CDR3, taken from reference TRBV9 and TRBJ1-3): DSGVTQTPKHLITATGQRVTLRCSPRSGDLSVYWYQQSLDQGLQFLIQYYNGEERAKGNILERFSAQQFPDLHSELNLSSLELGDSALYFCASSVGAGGYSGNTIYFGEGSWLTVV.

This clone was seen only once. The gene calls are TRBV11-2 and TRBJ2-7; possibly TRBD2 for D (7 bases). CDR1 and CDR2 (germline): SGHAT, FQNNGV. Trimming took 2 bases from V and 6 from J, leaving 14 bases between them. This CDR3 is 14 amino acids long. The DNA for the CDR3 is TGTGCCAGCAGCTTAATGGGAGGGGGTGGCGAGCAGTACTTC. It yields the protein CASSLMGGGGEQYF.

This clone was counted a few times. The chain combines TRBV5-8 with TRBJ2-3, with D perhaps matching TRBD2 (6 bases). Germline loops: CDR1 SGHTS, CDR2 YDEGEE. The CDR3 runs to 16 residues. V gave up 1 base and J gave up 2 bases, with 14 bases separating them. Here the CDR3 reads CASSLWGVTDTDTQYF. In DNA form, the CDR3 reads TGTGCCAGCAGCTTGTGGGGGGTCACAGACACAGATACGCAGTATTTT.

The V and J genes are TRBV2 and TRBJ2-7; D gene uncertain. V gave up 3 bases and J gave up 4 bases, with 13 bases separating them. This CDR3 contains 14 residues. Germline V gene lookup returns CDR1 SNHLY and CDR2 FYNNEI. The DNA for the CDR3 is TGTGCCAGCAGTGAGGCCCCGTGGCAGTACGAGCAGTACTTC. It translates to CASSEAPWQYEQYF. Full variable domain (missing parts from reference TRBV2 and TRBJ2-7): EPEVTQTPSHQVTQMGQEVILRCVPISNHLYFYWYRQILGQKVEFLVSFYNNEISEKSEIFDDQFSVERPDGSNFTLKIRSTKLEDSAMYFCASSEAPWQYEQYFGPGTRLTVT.

This chain links TRBV6-5 with TRBJ1-4; 8 positions match TRBD1. Germline assignment: CDR1 MNHEY and CDR2 SVGAGI. The CDR3 length is 15 residues. V gave up 6 bases and J gave up 8 bases; unmatched junction bases: 11. CDR3 nucleotide sequence: TGTGCCAGCAGGGGGGGGACAGGTCCAAGGGAAAAACTGTTTTTT. Translation gives CASRGGTGPREKLFF.